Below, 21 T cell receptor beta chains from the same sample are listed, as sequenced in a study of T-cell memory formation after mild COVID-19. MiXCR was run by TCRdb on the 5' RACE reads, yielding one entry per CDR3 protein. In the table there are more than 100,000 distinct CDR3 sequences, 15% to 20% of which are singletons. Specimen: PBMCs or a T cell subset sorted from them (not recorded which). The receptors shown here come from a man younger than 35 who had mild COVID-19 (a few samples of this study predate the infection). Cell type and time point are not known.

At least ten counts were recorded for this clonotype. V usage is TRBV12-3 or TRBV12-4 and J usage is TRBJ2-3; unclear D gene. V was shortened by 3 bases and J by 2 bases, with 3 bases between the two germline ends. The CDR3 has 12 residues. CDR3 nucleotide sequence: TGTGCCAGCAGTTTTCCCACAGATACGCAGTATTTT. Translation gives CASSFPTDTQYF.

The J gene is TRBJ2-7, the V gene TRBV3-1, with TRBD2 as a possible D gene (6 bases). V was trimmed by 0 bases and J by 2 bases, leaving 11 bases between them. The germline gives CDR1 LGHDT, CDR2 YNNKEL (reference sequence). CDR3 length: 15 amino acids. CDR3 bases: TGTGCCAGCAGCCAAGAGGCGGAGGGGACCTACGAGCAGTACTTC. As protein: CASSQEAEGTYEQYF.

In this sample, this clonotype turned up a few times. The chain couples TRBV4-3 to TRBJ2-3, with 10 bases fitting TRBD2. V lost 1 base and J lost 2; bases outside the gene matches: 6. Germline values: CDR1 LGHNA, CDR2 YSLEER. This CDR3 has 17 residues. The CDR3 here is CASSQGGTSVPTDTQYF. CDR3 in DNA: TGCGCCAGCAGCCAAGGGGGGACTAGCGTCCCCACAGATACGCAGTATTTT.

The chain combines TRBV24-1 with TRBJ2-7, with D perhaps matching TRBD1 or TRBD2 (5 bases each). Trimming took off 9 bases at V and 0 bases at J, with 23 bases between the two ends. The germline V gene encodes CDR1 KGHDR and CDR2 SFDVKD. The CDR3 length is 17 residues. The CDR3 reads CATGVASDEGPSYEQYV. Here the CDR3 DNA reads TGTGCCACCGGAGTTGCGTCGGACGAGGGACCCTCCTACGAGCAGTACGTC.

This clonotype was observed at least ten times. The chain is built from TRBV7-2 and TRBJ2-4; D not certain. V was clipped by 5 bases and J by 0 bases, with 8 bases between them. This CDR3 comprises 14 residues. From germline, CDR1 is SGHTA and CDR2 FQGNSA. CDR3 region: CASSPAIAKNIQYF. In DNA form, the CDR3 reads TGTGCCAGCAGCCCGGCAATAGCCAAAAACATTCAGTACTTC. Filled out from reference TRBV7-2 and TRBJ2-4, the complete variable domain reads GAGVSQSPSNKVTEKGKDVELRCDPISGHTALYWYRQSLGQGLEFLIYFQGNSAPDKSGLPSDRFSAERTGGSVSTLTIQRTQQEDSAVYLCASSPAIAKNIQYFGAGTRLSVL.

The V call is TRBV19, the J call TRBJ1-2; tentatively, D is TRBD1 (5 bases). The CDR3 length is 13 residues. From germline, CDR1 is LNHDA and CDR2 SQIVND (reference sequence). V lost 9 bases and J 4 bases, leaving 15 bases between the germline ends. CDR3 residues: CASNRRRGYGYTF. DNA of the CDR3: TGTGCCAGCAACAGGAGAAGGGGCTATGGCTACACCTTC.

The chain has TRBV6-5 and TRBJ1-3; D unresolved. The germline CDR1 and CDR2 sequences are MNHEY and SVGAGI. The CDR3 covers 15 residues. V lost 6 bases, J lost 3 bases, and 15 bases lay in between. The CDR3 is CASRRTFNDGNTIYF. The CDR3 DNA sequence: TGTGCCAGCAGGAGGACTTTTAATGATGGAAACACCATATATTTT.

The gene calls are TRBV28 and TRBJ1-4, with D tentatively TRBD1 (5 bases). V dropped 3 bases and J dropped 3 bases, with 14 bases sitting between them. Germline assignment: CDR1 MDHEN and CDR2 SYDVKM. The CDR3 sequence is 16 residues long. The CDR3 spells CASSFTPGRPNEKLFF. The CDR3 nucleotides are TGTGCCAGCAGTTTCACTCCGGGACGGCCTAATGAAAAACTGTTTTTT.

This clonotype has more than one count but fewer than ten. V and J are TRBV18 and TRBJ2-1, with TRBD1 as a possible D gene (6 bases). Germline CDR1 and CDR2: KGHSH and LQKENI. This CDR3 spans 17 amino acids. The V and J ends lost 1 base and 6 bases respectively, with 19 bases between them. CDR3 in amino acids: CASSPQMQGIGSNEQFF. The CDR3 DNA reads TGTGCCAGCTCACCACAAATGCAGGGGATCGGTAGCAATGAGCAGTTCTTC.

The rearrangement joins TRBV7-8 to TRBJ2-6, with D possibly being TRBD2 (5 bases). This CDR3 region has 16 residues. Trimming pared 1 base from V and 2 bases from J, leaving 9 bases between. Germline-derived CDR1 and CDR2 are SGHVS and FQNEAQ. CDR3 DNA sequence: TGTGCCAGCAGCTTAGTTCGGGGTGCTGGGGCCAACGTCCTGACTTTC. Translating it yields CASSLVRGAGANVLTF.

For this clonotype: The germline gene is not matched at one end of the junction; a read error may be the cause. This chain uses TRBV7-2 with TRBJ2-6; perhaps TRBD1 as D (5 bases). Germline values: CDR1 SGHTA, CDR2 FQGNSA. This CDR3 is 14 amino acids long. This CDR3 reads CASSLATGANVQTF. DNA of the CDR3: TGTGCCAGCAGCTTGGCTACTGGGGCCAACGTCCAGACTTTC.

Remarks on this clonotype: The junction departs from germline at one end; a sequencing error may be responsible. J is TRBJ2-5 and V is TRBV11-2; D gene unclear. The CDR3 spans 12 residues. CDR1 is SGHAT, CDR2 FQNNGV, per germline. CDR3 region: CASSLDRMTGHF. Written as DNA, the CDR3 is TGTGCCAGCAGCTTAGATCGGATGACCGGGCACTTC.

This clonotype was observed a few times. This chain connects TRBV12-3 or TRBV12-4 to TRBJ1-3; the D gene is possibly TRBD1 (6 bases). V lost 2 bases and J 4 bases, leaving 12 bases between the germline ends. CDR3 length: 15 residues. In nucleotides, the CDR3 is TGTGCCAGCAGTTTATTAGCAGGGGTCGGAAACACCATATATTTT. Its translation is CASSLLAGVGNTIYF.

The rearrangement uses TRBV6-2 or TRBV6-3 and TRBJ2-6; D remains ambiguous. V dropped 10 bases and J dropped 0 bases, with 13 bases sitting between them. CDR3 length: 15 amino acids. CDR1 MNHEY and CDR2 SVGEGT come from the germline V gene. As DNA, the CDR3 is TGTGCCATAAGGACGGGCAACTCTGGGGCCAACGTCCTGACTTTC. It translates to CAIRTGNSGANVLTF.

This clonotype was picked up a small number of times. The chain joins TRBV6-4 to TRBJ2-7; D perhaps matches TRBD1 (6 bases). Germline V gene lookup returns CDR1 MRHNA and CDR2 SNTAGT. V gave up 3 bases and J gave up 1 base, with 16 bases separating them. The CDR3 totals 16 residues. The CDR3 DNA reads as TGTGCCAGCAGTGAGATACGGGACAAGTGGTCCTACGAGCAGTACTTC. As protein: CASSEIRDKWSYEQYF.

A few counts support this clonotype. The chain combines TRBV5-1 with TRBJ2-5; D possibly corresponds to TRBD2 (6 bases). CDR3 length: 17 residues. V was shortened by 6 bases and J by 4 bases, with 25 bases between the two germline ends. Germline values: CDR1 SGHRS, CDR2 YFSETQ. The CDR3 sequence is CASTTGRGGRAGETQYF. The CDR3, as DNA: TGCGCCAGCACCACGGGAAGGGGAGGACGAGCAGGAGAGACCCAGTACTTC.

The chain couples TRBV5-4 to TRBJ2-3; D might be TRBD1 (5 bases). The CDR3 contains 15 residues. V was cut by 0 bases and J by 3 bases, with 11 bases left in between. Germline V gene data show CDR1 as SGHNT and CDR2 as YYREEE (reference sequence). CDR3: CASSLAAGLTDTQYF. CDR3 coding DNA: TGTGCCAGCAGCTTGGCGGCAGGGCTAACAGATACGCAGTATTTT.

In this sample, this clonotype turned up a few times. This CDR3 reads CASSSGTRLGAQYF. The CDR3 DNA follows: TGTGCCAGCAGCTCCGGGACCCGTCTTGGAGCCCAGTACTTC. This sequence joins TRBV11-2 and TRBJ2-5; D tentatively fits TRBD1 or TRBD2 (5 bases each). Trimming cost V 4 bases and J 9 bases, with 18 bases left between them. The CDR3 totals 14 residues. Germline V gene lookup returns CDR1 SGHAT and CDR2 FQNNGV.

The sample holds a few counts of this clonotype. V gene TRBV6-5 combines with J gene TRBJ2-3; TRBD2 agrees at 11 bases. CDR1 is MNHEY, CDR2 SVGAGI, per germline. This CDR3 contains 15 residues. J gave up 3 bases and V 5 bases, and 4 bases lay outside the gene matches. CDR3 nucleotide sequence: TGTGCCAGCAGTGATACTAGCGGGGGAACAGATACGCAGTATTTT. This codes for CASSDTSGGTDTQYF.

CDR3 loop: CADRNEQYV. In DNA, the CDR3 is TGTGCCGACCGGAACGAGCAGTACGTC. The gene calls are TRBV7-9 and TRBJ2-7; no firm D call. The V gene's germline CDR1 is SEHNR and CDR2 FQNEAQ (reference sequence). V lost 11 bases to trimming and J lost 5 bases, with 7 bases between them. The CDR3 sequence is 9 residues long.

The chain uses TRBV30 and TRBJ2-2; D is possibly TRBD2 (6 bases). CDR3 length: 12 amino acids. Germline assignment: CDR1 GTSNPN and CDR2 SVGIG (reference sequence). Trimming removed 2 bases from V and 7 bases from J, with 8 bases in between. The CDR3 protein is CAWSRGNGELFF. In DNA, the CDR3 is TGTGCCTGGAGTCGGGGGAACGGGGAGCTGTTTTTT.